The 30 T cell receptor beta chains in this list originate from one sample, sequenced in a study of regulatory T cells in long-lasting Graves disease. Time point denoted: persistent/refractory GD, antithyroid drugs over 5 years with positive TRAb. PBMC RNA was the source of the TCR library. Library construction for TCR beta used iRepertoire HTBI primers and Arm-PCR of CDR3 regions. TCRdb redid the calling of the multiplex PCR reads with MiXCR, one entry per CDR3 protein. The sample records over 650,000 distinct CDR3 sequences, 25% to 35% being singletons. This material consisted of peripheral blood mononuclear cells (PBMCs), taken when the disease was refractory, from a patient treated with antithyroid drugs. These receptors were taken from a female donor with Graves disease.

The table lists this clonotype with many counts. The chain links TRBV12-3 or TRBV12-4 to TRBJ1-2; D is possibly TRBD1 (6 bases). The CDR3 covers 14 residues. Trimming pared 6 bases from V and 4 bases from J, leaving 15 bases between. The CDR3 nucleotides read TGTGCCAGCAGGACCTCCGGGACATCCTATGGCTACACCTTC. This codes for CASRTSGTSYGYTF.

This chain uses TRBV10-3 with TRBJ1-1; 9 positions agree with TRBD1. The CDR3 has 17 residues. The V segment lost 0 bases and the J segment 0 bases; nucleotides outside the gene matches: 5. Germline V gene data show CDR1 as ENHRY and CDR2 as SYGVKD. CDR3 coding DNA: TGTGCCATCAGTGAGTCTGACAGGGGGTTCATGAACACTGAAGCTTTCTTT. This translates into CAISESDRGFMNTEAFF.

V gene TRBV20-1 combines with J gene TRBJ1-2, with 9 nucleotides matching TRBD1. Per germline, CDR1 DFQATT and CDR2 SNEGSKA (reference sequence). The CDR3 contains 14 residues. Germline trimming cut 6 bases from V and 8 bases from J; bases unmatched to any gene: 13. CDR3 amino acids: CSAKGRGTGTGYTF. The CDR3 nucleotides are TGCAGTGCCAAGGGGCGGGGGACAGGGACGGGCTACACCTTC.

In this sample, this clonotype turned up many times. The chain recombines TRBV28 with TRBJ1-4, with 10 bases lining up with TRBD1. V shed 6 bases, J shed 12 bases, and the junction held 10 bases outside the gene matches. The CDR3 has 14 amino acids. CDR1 and CDR2 (germline): MDHEN, SYDVKM. CDR3 sequence: CASSPGQGYGELFF. In nucleotides, the CDR3 is TGTGCCAGCAGCCCGGGACAGGGGTACGGGGAACTGTTTTTT.

The CDR3 loop reads CSAGAPTGDPGNQPQHF. CDR3 sequence (DNA): TGCAGTGCCGGGGCGCCGACCGGGGACCCGGGCAATCAGCCCCAGCATTTT. The gene calls are TRBV20-1 and TRBJ1-5, with D perhaps matching TRBD1 (5 bases). The CDR3 length is 17 residues. V was clipped by 6 bases and J by 2 bases, with 23 bases between them. The germline V gene has CDR1 DFQATT and CDR2 SNEGSKA (reference sequence).

The V call is TRBV24-1, the J call TRBJ2-2; D tentatively fits TRBD1 or TRBD2 (5 bases each). Between the trimmed V and J ends, which lost 7 bases and 3 bases, there was a span of 20 bases. This CDR3 is 17 amino acids long. Germline V gene lookup returns CDR1 KGHDR and CDR2 SFDVKD. The DNA of the CDR3 is TGTGCCACCAGGGAAAAAAGGGGACCACTGTACACCGGGGAGCTGTTTTTT. It is translated as CATREKRGPLYTGELFF.

The sample holds many counts of this clonotype. The chain couples TRBV27 to TRBJ1-2; the D is unclear. The CDR3 length is 15 residues. The germline V and J ends were trimmed by 0 bases and 2 bases, with 10 bases remaining between them. Germline V gives CDR1 MNHEY, CDR2 SMNVEV (reference sequence). For the CDR3, the DNA is TGTGCCAGCAGTTTATCTCAAGGCCGAAACTATGGCTACACCTTC. Its protein product is CASSLSQGRNYGYTF.

This sequence joins TRBV3-1 and TRBJ1-4, with D unresolved. The germline V gene has CDR1 LGHDT and CDR2 YNNKEL (reference sequence). Deletions cut 2 bases from V and 6 bases from J, with 19 bases between. The CDR3 totals 17 residues. The CDR3: CASSQKIGSRWDEKLFF. DNA of the CDR3: TGTGCCAGCAGCCAAAAAATCGGGTCCCGCTGGGATGAAAAACTGTTTTTT.

In its sample, this clonotype was seen a few times. This chain links TRBV29-1 with TRBJ1-1; 8 positions agree with TRBD1. The CDR3 length is 12 residues. Trimming removed 4 bases from V and 6 bases from J; junction bases left unmatched: 4. Germline-derived CDR1 and CDR2 are SQVTM and ANQGSEA. CDR3 sequence (DNA): TGCAGCGTTGGGACAGGGACCCCTGAAGCTTTCTTT. Protein sequence: CSVGTGTPEAFF. The whole variable domain, remainder taken from reference TRBV29-1 and TRBJ1-1, is SAVISQKPSRDICQRGTSLTIQCQVDSQVTMMFWYRQQPGQSLTLIATANQGSEATYESGFVIDKFPISRPNLTFSTLTVSNMSPEDSSIYLCSVGTGTPEAFFGQGTRLTVV.

The J gene is TRBJ2-2, the V gene TRBV28; 7 bases map to TRBD2. The CDR3 has 15 residues. Germline values: CDR1 MDHEN, CDR2 SYDVKM. The ends lost 3 bases at V and 6 bases at J; junction bases unmatched: 7. The CDR3 loop reads CASSFTSDRSGELFF. CDR3 coding DNA: TGTGCCAGCAGTTTCACTAGCGACCGGTCCGGGGAGCTGTTTTTT.

The genes are TRBV30 and TRBJ1-2; a weak D match, TRBD1 (6 bases). CDR1 is GTSNPN and CDR2 is SVGIG in the germline V gene (reference sequence). The CDR3 runs 12 residues. V gave up 2 bases and J gave up 13 bases, with 17 bases separating them. Here the CDR3 reads CAWSPGTSSGTF. The CDR3 nucleotides read TGTGCCTGGAGTCCCGGGACATCCTCAGGCACCTTC.

As to this clonotype: This may be a read error, as it is one base from a much larger clone. This chain links TRBV28 with TRBJ1-1; the D gene is possibly TRBD1 (5 bases). The CDR3 is made up of 14 amino acids. CDR1 and CDR2 (germline): MDHEN, SYDVKM. Between the trimmed V and J ends, which lost 4 bases and 1 base, there was a span of 10 bases. CDR3 amino acids: CASSWRGSNTEAFF. The CDR3 DNA is TGTGCCAGCAGTTGGAGGGGATCGAACACTGAAGCTTTCTTT.

The chain combines TRBV28 with TRBJ2-5; D might be TRBD2 (6 bases). V was clipped by 3 bases and J by 4 bases, with 12 bases between them. This CDR3 spans 14 amino acids. CDR1 and CDR2 from the germline V gene are MDHEN and SYDVKM. The CDR3 nucleotides read TGTGCCAGCAGTTTCTTCTCCGGGAGAGAGACCCAGTACTTC. Amino acids: CASSFFSGRETQYF.

This clonotype was counted only a few times. V and J are TRBV12-3 or TRBV12-4 and TRBJ1-1; D gene ambiguous. The germline V and J ends were trimmed by 2 bases and 5 bases, with 9 bases remaining between them. This CDR3 has 13 residues. This chain's CDR3 is CASSLSAATEAFF. The DNA of the CDR3 is TGTGCCAGCAGTTTATCAGCGGCAACTGAAGCTTTCTTT.

The V and J genes are TRBV6-2 or TRBV6-3 and TRBJ1-5; D gene uncertain. Germline values: CDR1 MNHEY, CDR2 SVGEGT. Trimming removed 7 bases at V and 0 bases at J, with 13 bases between. The length of the CDR3 is 15 residues. The CDR3 sequence is CASTQYTNSNQPQHF. CDR3 DNA: TGTGCCAGCACCCAGTACACTAATAGCAATCAGCCCCAGCATTTT.

Notes on this clonotype: Relative to the germline gene, one junction end is altered; a read error may explain this. This sequence joins TRBV30 and TRBJ2-7; D not resolved. The CDR3 runs 14 residues. Germline-derived CDR1 and CDR2 are GTSNPN and SVGIG (reference sequence). CDR3 nucleotide sequence: TGTGCCTGGAGTTTCGAGGCGACCTCCCACGAGCAGTACTTC. Its protein product is CAWSFEATSHEQYF.

The table lists this clonotype with many counts. The chain employs TRBV6-1 and TRBJ1-1, with TRBD1 matching over 7 bases. The CDR3 extends over 15 amino acids. V lost 5 bases, J lost 0 bases, and 6 bases stayed unmatched. Germline CDR1 and CDR2: MNHNS and SASEGT. Written as DNA, the CDR3 is TGTGCCAGCAGTACAGAGGACAGGATGAACACTGAAGCTTTCTTT. Its translation is CASSTEDRMNTEAFF.

Only a few counts were recorded for this clonotype. This chain links TRBV7-2 with TRBJ2-5; 10 bases map to TRBD1. V shed 6 bases, J shed 5 bases, and the junction held 3 bases outside the gene matches. The CDR3 contains 13 residues. The V gene's germline CDR1 is SGHTA and CDR2 FQGNSA. The DNA of the CDR3 is TGTGCCAGCAGGGAGACAGGGGGCGAGACCCAGTACTTC. Translation gives CASRETGGETQYF.

The chain is built from TRBV13 and TRBJ2-5; D is possibly TRBD1 (7 bases). V was cut by 2 bases and J by 1 base, with 26 bases left in between. The germline gives CDR1 PRHDT, CDR2 FYEKMQ (reference sequence). This CDR3 has 20 amino acids. CDR3 nucleotides: TGTGCCAGCAGCTTATTTGCCCGGACTCTCAGGGGGGAATTCCAAGAGACCCAGTACTTC. It is translated as CASSLFARTLRGEFQETQYF.

The gene calls are TRBV6-1 and TRBJ1-5; 9 bases match TRBD1. The germline V gene has CDR1 MNHNS and CDR2 SASEGT. The CDR3 is 16 amino acids. With 7 bases clipped from V and 7 bases from J, the junction kept 14 bases outside the gene matches. Here the CDR3 reads CASNLHQTGGWQPQHF. The CDR3 nucleotides read TGTGCCAGCAATTTGCACCAGACAGGGGGTTGGCAGCCCCAGCATTTT.

The rearrangement links TRBV6-2 or TRBV6-3 to TRBJ2-3; 8 positions agree with TRBD2. After removal of 5 bases from V and 4 bases from J, the junction contained 8 bases not matched to a gene. CDR1 is MNHEY, CDR2 SVGEGT, per germline. This CDR3 comprises 15 residues. The CDR3 protein is CASSEAGVPADTQYF. CDR3 DNA sequence: TGTGCCAGCAGTGAAGCGGGAGTACCGGCAGATACGCAGTATTTT.

This clonotype has ten or more counts. The rearrangement joins TRBV15 to TRBJ1-1; D is unclear. The germline V gene encodes CDR1 LNHNV and CDR2 YYDKDF (reference sequence). V was pared by 0 bases and J by 1 base, with 6 bases between. CDR3 size: 14 residues. In DNA form, the CDR3 reads TGTGCCACCAGCAGAGACGGCTCGAACACTGAAGCTTTCTTT. Its protein is CATSRDGSNTEAFF.

The chain has TRBV6-1 and TRBJ2-7; 7 nucleotides agree with TRBD2. The CDR3 runs to 15 residues. Per germline, CDR1 MNHNS and CDR2 SASEGT. With V trimmed by 3 bases and J by 0 bases, 5 bases remained unmatched. The chain's CDR3 is CASSEGGRASYEQYF. Here the CDR3 DNA reads TGTGCCAGCAGTGAGGGTGGGAGGGCCTCCTACGAGCAGTACTTC.

This clonotype appeared a few times. The chain carries TRBV5-8 and TRBJ1-1; D is undetermined. With 2 bases removed from V and 6 bases from J, the gap between germline ends came to 20 bases. Germline CDR1 and CDR2: SGHTS and YDEGEE. This CDR3 comprises 16 residues. Here the CDR3 reads CASSFLSPRLVPEAFF. The CDR3 DNA reads as TGTGCCAGCAGCTTCCTATCGCCCAGACTTGTGCCTGAAGCTTTCTTT.

The rearrangement joins TRBV11-2 to TRBJ2-2; D call uncertain. Germline-derived CDR1 and CDR2 are SGHAT and FQNNGV. The CDR3 has 15 residues. The V and J ends lost 3 bases and 8 bases respectively, with 16 bases between them. CDR3 coding DNA: TGTGCCAGCAGCTTGCCCCTTTCGGGCGTGGGGGAGCTGTTTTTT. Encoded protein: CASSLPLSGVGELFF.

This chain uses TRBV12-3 or TRBV12-4 with TRBJ1-1; 10 bases match TRBD1. There are 12 residues in the CDR3. V dropped 6 bases and J dropped 12; count of bases not matched to a gene: 7. In DNA form, the CDR3 reads TGTGCCAGCAGAGGGACAGGGGTTTACACTTTCTTT. Protein: CASRGTGVYTFF.

This clonotype was seen many times. V and J are TRBV2 and TRBJ1-5; a possible D gene is TRBD1 (5 bases). Trimming took off 8 bases at V and 5 bases at J, with 13 bases between the two ends. Germline V CDR1 and CDR2: SNHLY, FYNNEI. This CDR3 has 13 residues. The CDR3 sequence: CASQRDLDQPQHF. Written as DNA, the CDR3 is TGTGCCAGCCAGCGGGACCTTGATCAGCCCCAGCATTTT.

A few counts support this clonotype. The chain uses TRBV28 and TRBJ2-2; D is perhaps TRBD1 (6 bases). Trimming stripped 2 bases from V and 9 bases from J, with 10 bases between. Germline V gene sequence: CDR1 MDHEN, CDR2 SYDVKM. This CDR3 comprises 13 residues. CDR3 region: CASSLTGFRELFF. DNA for the CDR3: TGTGCCAGCAGTTTAACAGGGTTTAGGGAGCTGTTTTTT. Variable domain in full (rest from reference TRBV28 and TRBJ2-2): DVKVTQSSRYLVKRTGEKVFLECVQDMDHENMFWYRQDPGLGLRLIYFSYDVKMKEKGDIPEGYSVSREKKERFSLILESASTNQTSMYLCASSLTGFRELFFGEGSRLTVL.

The rearrangement joins TRBV20-1 to TRBJ2-3; D is possibly TRBD1 (6 bases). The ends were cut back, 5 bases at V and 2 bases at J, with 17 bases in the middle. The CDR3 has 15 residues. Germline V gene lookup returns CDR1 DFQATT and CDR2 SNEGSKA (reference sequence). This chain's CDR3 is CSAAPGQLSTDTQYF. DNA for the CDR3: TGCAGTGCTGCACCGGGACAATTATCCACAGATACGCAGTATTTT.

This clonotype was observed a handful of times. V gene TRBV18 combines with J gene TRBJ2-7, with D unclear. The CDR3 has 14 residues. Germline loops: CDR1 KGHSH, CDR2 LQKENI. The V end was cut by 3 bases, the J end by 6 bases, with 15 bases between. The CDR3 sequence: CASSPPGSVREQYF. The CDR3, as DNA: TGTGCCAGCTCACCCCCTGGGTCGGTTCGCGAGCAGTACTTC.